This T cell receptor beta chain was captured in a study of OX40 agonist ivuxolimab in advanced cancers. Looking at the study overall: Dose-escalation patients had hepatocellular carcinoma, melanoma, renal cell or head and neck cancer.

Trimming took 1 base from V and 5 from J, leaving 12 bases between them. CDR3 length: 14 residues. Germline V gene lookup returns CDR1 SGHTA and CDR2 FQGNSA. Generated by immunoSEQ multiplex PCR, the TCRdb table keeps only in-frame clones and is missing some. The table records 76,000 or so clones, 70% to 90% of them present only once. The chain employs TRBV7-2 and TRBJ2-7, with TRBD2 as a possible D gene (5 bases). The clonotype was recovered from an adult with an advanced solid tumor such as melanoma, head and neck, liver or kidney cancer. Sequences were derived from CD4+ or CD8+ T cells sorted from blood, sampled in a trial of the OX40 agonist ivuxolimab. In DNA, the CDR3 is TGTGCCAGCAGCTTAGGTGGACTGATGAACGAGCAGTACTTC. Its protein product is CASSLGGLMNEQYF.